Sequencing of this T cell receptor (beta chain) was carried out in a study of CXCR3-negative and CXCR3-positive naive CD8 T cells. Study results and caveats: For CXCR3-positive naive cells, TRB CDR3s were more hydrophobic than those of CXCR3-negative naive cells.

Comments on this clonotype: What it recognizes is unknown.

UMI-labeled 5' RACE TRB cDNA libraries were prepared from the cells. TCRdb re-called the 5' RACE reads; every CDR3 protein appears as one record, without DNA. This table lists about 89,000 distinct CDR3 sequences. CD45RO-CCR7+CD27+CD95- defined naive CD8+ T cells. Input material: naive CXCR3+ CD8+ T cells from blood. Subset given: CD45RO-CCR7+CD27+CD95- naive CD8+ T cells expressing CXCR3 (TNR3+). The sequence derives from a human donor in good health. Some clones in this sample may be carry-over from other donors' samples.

CDR3 loop: CASSLVLGGETQYF. The genes are TRBV5-6 and TRBJ2-5; TCRdb's D gene call, TRBD1, goes unchecked for lack of DNA. The CDR3 has 14 amino acids. Germline-derived CDR1 and CDR2 are SGHDT and YYEEEE.